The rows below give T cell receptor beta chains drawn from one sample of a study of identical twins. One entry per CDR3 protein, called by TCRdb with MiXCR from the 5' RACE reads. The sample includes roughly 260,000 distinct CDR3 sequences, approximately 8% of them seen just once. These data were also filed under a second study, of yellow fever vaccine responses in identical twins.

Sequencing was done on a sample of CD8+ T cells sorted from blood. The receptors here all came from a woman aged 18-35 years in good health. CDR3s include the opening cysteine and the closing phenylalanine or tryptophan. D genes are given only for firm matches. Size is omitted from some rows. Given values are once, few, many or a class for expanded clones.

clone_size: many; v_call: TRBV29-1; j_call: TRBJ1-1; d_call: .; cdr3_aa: CSVEERGRVRNTEAFF; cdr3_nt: TGCAGCGTTGAAGAGAGAGGCAGGGTACGGAACACTGAAGCTTTCTTT
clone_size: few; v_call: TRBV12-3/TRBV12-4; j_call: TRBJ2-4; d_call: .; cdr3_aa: CASRQGDIQYF; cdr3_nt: TGTGCCAGCAGACAGGGCGACATTCAGTACTTC
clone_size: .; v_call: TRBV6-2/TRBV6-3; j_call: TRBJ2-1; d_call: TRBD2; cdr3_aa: CASSATGTSSNEQFF; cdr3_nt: TGTGCCAGCAGTGCCACCGGGACTAGCAGCAATGAGCAGTTCTTC
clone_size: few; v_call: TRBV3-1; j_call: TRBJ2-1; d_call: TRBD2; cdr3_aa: CASSQDLWREDSYNEQFF; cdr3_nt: TGTGCCTCCAGCCAAGATCTCTGGCGGGAGGACTCCTACAATGAGCAGTTCTTC
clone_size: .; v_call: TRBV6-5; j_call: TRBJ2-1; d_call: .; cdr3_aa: CASRQGYHEQFF; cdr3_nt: TGTGCCAGCCGGCAGGGTTACCATGAGCAGTTCTTC
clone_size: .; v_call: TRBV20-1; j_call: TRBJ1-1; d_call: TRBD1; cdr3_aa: CSAPKGQRNTEAFF; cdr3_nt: TGCAGTGCTCCAAAGGGACAGCGCAACACTGAAGCTTTCTTT
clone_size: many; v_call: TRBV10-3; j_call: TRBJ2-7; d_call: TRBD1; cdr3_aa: CAISEAGQGGSYEQYF; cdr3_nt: TGTGCCATCAGTGAAGCCGGACAGGGAGGCTCCTACGAGCAGTACTTC
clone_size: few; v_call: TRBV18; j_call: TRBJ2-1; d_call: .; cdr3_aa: CASSPDSIYAYNEQFF; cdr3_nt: TGTGCCAGCTCACCCGACAGTATCTACGCCTACAATGAGCAGTTCTTC
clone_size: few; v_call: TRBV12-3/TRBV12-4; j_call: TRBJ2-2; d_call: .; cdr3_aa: CASSFLVTGELFF; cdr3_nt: TGTGCCAGCAGTTTCTTAGTCACCGGGGAGCTGTTTTTT
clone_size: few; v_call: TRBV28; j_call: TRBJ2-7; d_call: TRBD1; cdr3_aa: CASRLLTGGYEQYF; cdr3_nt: TGTGCCAGCAGGCTACTGACAGGGGGCTACGAGCAGTACTTC
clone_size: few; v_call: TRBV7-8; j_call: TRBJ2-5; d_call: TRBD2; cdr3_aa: CASSLVYSGGGDTQETQYF; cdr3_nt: TGTGCCAGCAGCTTAGTTTATAGCGGGGGGGGGGACACCCAAGAGACCCAGTACTTC
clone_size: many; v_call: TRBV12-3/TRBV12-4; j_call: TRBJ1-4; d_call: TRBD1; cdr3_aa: CASSSPYTGTGEKLFF; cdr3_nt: TGTGCCAGCAGTTCGCCTTATACCGGGACAGGTGAAAAACTGTTTTTT
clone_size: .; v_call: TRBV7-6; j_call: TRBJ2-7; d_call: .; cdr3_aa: CASSSPVGDGREQYF; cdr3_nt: TGTGCCAGCAGCTCGCCCGTGGGAGACGGTCGCGAGCAGTACTTC
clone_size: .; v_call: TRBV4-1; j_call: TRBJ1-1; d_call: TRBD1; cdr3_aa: CASSPRQGALVEAFF; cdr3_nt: TGCGCCAGCAGCCCTCGACAGGGGGCATTAGTAGAAGCTTTCTTT